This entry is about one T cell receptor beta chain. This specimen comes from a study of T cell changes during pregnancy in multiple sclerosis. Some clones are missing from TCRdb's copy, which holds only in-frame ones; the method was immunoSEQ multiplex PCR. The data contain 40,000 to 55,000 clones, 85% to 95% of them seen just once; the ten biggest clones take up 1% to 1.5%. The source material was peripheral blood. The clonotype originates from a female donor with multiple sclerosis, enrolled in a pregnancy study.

The CDR3 is CSVEGFWGASTDTQYF. CDR3 bases: TGCAGCGTTGAGGGGTTCTGGGGGGCTAGCACAGATACGCAGTATTTT. The chain couples TRBV29-1 to TRBJ2-3; D might be TRBD1 or TRBD2, each matching 6 bases. Trimming removed 3 bases at V and 0 bases at J, with 16 bases between. The CDR3 covers 16 residues. Germline V gene lookup returns CDR1 SQVTM and CDR2 ANQGSEA.